A single TCR beta chain is shown here with its context. Original handling: Nucleated cell counts were estimated from reference gene primer amplification. TCRdb's table, derived via immunoSEQ multiplex PCR, lists solely in-frame clones and lacks some. V, J and clone size were drawn from that table, and D and trimming were deduced from the DNA. The data show some 250,000 clones, around 87% seen once. This entry is derived from a study of blood T cell repertoires in COVID-19. On the study more broadly: The study drew acute and convalescent COVID-19 samples from the United States, Italy and Spain.

Germline loops: CDR1 MGHRA, CDR2 YSYEKL. The CDR3 contains 17 residues. V was pared by 1 base and J by 5 bases, with 5 bases of the junction left unmatched. This chain connects TRBV4-1 to TRBJ2-3; 14 nucleotides line up with TRBD2. Sequenced input: peripheral blood. This clonotype was obtained from a woman younger than 45 who had recovered from COVID-19. The CDR3 spells CASSQVTSGGDEDTQYF. CDR3 DNA sequence: TGCGCCAGCAGCCAAGTGACTAGCGGGGGGGATGAAGATACGCAGTATTTT.